The T cell receptor (beta chain) under discussion was sequenced for a study of blood T cell repertoires in COVID-19 (dated by TCRdb to 2018 to 2020). Some background on the complete study: Samples covering the acute and convalescent phases of COVID-19 were provided by collaborators in the United States, Italy and Spain. The prospective study material was composed of cDNA or gDNA derived from T cells, B-cell-depleted T cells, or PBMCs. The dataset comprised deeply sampled blood TCRbeta repertoires from subjects exposed to, actively infected with, or recovered from COVID-19. The repertoires were released in a freely available public database intended as a resource for research on the immune response to SARS-CoV-2. Samples came from the ongoing ImmuneRACE study (first 160 participants) plus 1,254 subjects from 6 global collaborators. Sample metadata almost always included a de-identified subject ID, COVID-19 status, age in years and sex. Where available, HLA class I and class II types were obtained from metadata supplied by the sample provider rather than from assay-based typing. The study at large found these results: The quantity of clinical and demographic metadata differed by source and by participant and was supplied without curation.

Turning to this clone: The antigen it recognizes is unknown. No base quality information exists; no much larger clone differs at one position.

The collaborating institutions used their own protocols to collect whole blood in K2EDTA tubes. Collaborator samples were shipped for TCRbeta analysis as frozen whole blood, isolated PBMCs, or DNA extracted from either sample type. TCRbeta CDR3 regions were amplified from genomic DNA by means of the immunoSEQ Assay, a bias-controlled multiplex PCR. As for the authors' bioinformatics: The number of nucleated cells in each sample was estimated by amplification of reference gene primers within the assay. To quantify the absolute abundance of each unique TCRbeta CDR3 rearrangement, sequence reads were collapsed and filtered. For each sample, productive Simpson clonality was calculated as the square root of Simpson's diversity index across productive rearrangements. Drawn from immuneACCESS, this table holds only the in-frame rearrangements with V and J called that TCRdb kept. Clones are partly lost; checked studies trace under half to an unresolved V gene and leave the rest unexplained. For V, J and clone size, that table is used; D and trimming come from the DNA. The sample yields 70,000 to 85,000 clones; about nine tenths were counted once. Clones ranked in the top ten supply just over 9% of the sample.

Sequencing was done on a sample of peripheral blood. The source is a human donor in a cohort sampled during active COVID-19.

The DNA is TGTGCCAGCAGTTACTCGGGGCAGAACTACGAGCAGTACTTC. Translated, this gives CASSYSGQNYEQYF. The V gene is TRBV6-5 and the J gene is TRBJ2-7; matching of 5 bases hints at TRBD1 as the D gene. The CDR3 numbers 14 residues from cysteine through phenylalanine. Kept here is only the CDR3 DNA, which spans 42 bases and is read in frame from base 1. CDR1 and CDR2 are drawn from the germline V gene: MNHEY, SVGAGI. V gives up 0 bases and J gives up 3 bases, and the segment between their germline ends measures 9 bases.